This TCR beta chain was recovered during a study of blood T cell repertoires in COVID-19. Study in general: Italy, Spain and the United States were the sources of the convalescent and acute COVID-19 samples. The analysed material was cDNA or gDNA that came from T cells, B-cell-depleted T cells, or PBMCs.

Some clones are missing from TCRdb's copy, which holds only in-frame ones; the method was immunoSEQ multiplex PCR. The data show some 180,000 clones, roughly 84% seen once. Patients at the Seattle site were enrolled during active infection and followed longitudinally. The CDR3 spans 17 residues. Trimming took 7 bases from V and 3 from J, leaving 24 bases between them. The germline CDR1 and CDR2 sequences are LNHDA and SQIVND (reference sequence). What was sequenced was peripheral blood. V is TRBV19 and J is TRBJ1-1; D not resolved. This sequence originates from a woman aged 40 to 50 with COVID-19, enrolled during active disease. CDR3 loop: CASKRESGIGRDTEAFF. The CDR3 DNA follows: TGTGCCAGTAAAAGGGAATCGGGGATTGGACGAGACACTGAAGCTTTCTTT.